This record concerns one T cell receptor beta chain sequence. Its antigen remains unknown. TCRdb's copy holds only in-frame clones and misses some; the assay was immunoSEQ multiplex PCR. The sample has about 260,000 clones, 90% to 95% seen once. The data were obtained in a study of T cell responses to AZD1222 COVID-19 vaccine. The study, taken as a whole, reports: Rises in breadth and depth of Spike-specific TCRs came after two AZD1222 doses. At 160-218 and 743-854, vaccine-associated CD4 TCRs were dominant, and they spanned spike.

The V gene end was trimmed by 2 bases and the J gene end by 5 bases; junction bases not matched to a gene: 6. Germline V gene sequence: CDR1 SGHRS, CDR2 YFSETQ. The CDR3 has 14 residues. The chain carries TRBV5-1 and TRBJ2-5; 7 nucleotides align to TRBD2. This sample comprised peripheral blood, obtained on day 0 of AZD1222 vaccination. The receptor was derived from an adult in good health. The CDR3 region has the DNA TGCGCCAGCAGCTTTGGGCAGGGAGGGGAGACCCAGTACTTC. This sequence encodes CASSFGQGGETQYF. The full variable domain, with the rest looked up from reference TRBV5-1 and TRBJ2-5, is KAGVTQTPRYLIKTRGQQVTLSCSPISGHRSVSWYQQTPGQGLQFLFEYFSETQRNKGNFPGRFSGRQFSNSRSEMNVSTLELGDSALYLCASSFGQGGETQYFGPGTRLLVL.